This T cell receptor beta chain was identified in a study of T cells in women clearing cervical HPV infection. Study-wide context: Controls' single incident HPV16 infection cleared within 12 months without precancer.

Broader study findings: TRBV6-7 abundance was lower in cases than controls (approximately 0.11% versus 0.16%).

Some clones are missing from TCRdb's copy, which holds only in-frame ones; the method was immunoSEQ multiplex PCR. This sample's table reports some 50,000 clones. CDR3 length equals 14 residues. Germline V gives CDR1 LNHDA, CDR2 SQIVND (reference sequence). All donors had a single incident cervical HPV16 infection, not prevalent. HPV was found by MY09/MY11 PCR and dot-blot genotyping. Details on this clone: Its antigen is unknown. The CDR3 extends 3 residues past the end of the read, so its final part is completed from the germline J gene.

The sequence was obtained from a woman between 18 and 70 years old with a cervical HPV16 infection that either progressed to CIN3+ or cleared (not recorded which). The rearrangement uses TRBV19 and TRBJ1-4, with 9 bases lining up with TRBD1. Sequencing input: blood buffy coat. The covered CDR3 bases are TGTGCCAGTAGTTCGGGACAGGGTAATTCACCA. Translation gives CASSSGQGNSP. The complete CDR3 sequence is CASSSGQGNSPLFF.